This entry features one TCR beta chain sequence. Its antigen remains unknown. This record belongs to a study of beta chain features in type 1 diabetes. Whole-study findings and limits: HLA influence on TCRB rearrangement stayed unresolved here. TCRB CDR3s were moderately but significantly shorter in Type 1 diabetes patients in all four CD4+ subsets.

The CDR3 loop spans 17 amino acids. With V trimmed by 4 bases and J by 2 bases, 13 bases remained unmatched. Expressed TCRB transcripts were sequenced after all isolated RNA was converted to cDNA. The data were produced by immunoSEQ multiplex PCR, yet TCRdb's version contains in-frame clones alone and is incomplete. The table has 300,000 to 450,000 clones, around a fifth seen once. Donors underwent one heparinised blood draw, 90 to 150 mL on average. The specimen sequenced was naive CD4+ T cells from blood. The gene calls are TRBV23-1 and TRBJ1-1; 7 nucleotides agree with TRBD1. TRBV23-1 is annotated as an ORF whose role is uncertain. The source of this sequence is a woman aged 18-30 years in good health. CDR3 bases: TGCGCCAGCAGTCCGAACCGGGGACAGCTTAATAACACTGAAGCTTTCTTT. Translation gives CASSPNRGQLNNTEAFF.